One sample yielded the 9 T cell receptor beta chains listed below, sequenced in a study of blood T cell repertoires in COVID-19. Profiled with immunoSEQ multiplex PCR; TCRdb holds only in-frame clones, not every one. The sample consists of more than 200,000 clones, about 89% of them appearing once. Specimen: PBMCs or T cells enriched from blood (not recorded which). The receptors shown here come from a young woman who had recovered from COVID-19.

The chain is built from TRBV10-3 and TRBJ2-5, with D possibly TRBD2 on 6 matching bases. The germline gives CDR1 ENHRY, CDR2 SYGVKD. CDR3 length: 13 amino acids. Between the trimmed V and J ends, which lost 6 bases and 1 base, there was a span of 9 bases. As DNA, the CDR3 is TGTGCCATCAGCCCGGGACTCCAAGAGACCCAGTACTTC. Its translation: CAISPGLQETQYF.

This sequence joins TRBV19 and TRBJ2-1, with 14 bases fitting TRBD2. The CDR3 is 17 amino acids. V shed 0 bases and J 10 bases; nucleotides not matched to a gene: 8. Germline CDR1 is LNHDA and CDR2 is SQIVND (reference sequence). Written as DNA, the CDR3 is TGTGCCAGTAGTATAGATCTATGGGGACTAGCGGGAGTGGAGCAGTTCTTC. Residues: CASSIDLWGLAGVEQFF.

In DNA, the CDR3 is TGTGCCAGCAGCCAAGTTCGGAGCCATGGCTACACCTTC. Its translation is CASSQVRSHGYTF. The chain couples TRBV3-1 (or the pseudogene TRBV3-2) to TRBJ1-2; D is uncertain. Germline loops: CDR1 LGHDT, CDR2 YNNKEL (reference sequence). CDR3 length: 13 residues. Trimming stripped 1 base from V and 6 bases from J, with 9 bases between.

In nucleotides, the CDR3 is TGTGCCAGCAGCGGACAGGGTTACGAGCAGTACTTC. Translated, it gives CASSGQGYEQYF. The chain links TRBV9 to TRBJ2-7; TRBD1 agrees at 7 bases. Looked up from germline, CDR1 is SGDLS and CDR2 is YYNGEE. J gave up 4 bases and V 3 bases, and 1 base lay outside the gene matches. The CDR3 totals 12 residues.

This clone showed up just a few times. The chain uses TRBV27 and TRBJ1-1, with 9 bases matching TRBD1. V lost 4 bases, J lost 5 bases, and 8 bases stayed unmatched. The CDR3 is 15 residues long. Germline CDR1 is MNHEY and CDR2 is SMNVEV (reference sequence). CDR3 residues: CASSSGTGLVTEAFF. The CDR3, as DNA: TGTGCCAGCAGTTCAGGGACAGGGTTGGTAACTGAAGCTTTCTTT.

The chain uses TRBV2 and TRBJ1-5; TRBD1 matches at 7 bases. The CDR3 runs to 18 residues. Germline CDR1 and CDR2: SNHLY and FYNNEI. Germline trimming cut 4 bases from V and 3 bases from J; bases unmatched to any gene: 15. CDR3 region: CASSVEYERQGINQPQHF. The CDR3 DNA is TGTGCCAGCAGTGTGGAATACGAGCGACAGGGCATCAATCAGCCCCAGCATTTT. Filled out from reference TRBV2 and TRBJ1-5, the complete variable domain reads EPEVTQTPSHQVTQMGQEVILRCVPISNHLYFYWYRQILGQKVEFLVSFYNNEISEKSEIFDDQFSVERPDGSNFTLKIRSTKLEDSAMYFCASSVEYERQGINQPQHFGDGTRLSIL.

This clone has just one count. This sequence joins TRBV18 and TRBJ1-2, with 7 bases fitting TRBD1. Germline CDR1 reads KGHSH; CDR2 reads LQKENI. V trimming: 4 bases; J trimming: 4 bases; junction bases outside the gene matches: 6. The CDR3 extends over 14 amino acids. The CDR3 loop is CASSQRQGSYGYTF. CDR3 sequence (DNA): TGTGCCAGCTCACAGAGACAGGGTTCCTATGGCTACACCTTC.

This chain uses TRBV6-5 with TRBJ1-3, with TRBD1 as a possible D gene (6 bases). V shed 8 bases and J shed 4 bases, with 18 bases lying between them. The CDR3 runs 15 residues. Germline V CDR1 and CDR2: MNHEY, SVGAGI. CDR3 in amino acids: CASRRKPTGGNTIYF. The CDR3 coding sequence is TGTGCCAGCCGACGAAAACCGACAGGAGGAAACACCATATATTTT.

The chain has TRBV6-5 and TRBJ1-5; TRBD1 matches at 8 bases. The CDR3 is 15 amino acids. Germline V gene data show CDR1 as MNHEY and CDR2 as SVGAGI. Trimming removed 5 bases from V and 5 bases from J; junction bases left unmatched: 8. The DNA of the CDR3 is TGTGCCAGCAGTCGCAGGACAGGGTCGCATCAGCCCCAGCATTTT. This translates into CASSRRTGSHQPQHF.